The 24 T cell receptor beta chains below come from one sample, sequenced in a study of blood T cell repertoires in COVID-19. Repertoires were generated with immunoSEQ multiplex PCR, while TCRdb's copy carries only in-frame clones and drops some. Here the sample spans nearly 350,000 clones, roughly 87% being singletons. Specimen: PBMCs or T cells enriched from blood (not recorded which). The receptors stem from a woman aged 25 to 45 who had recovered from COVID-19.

The CDR3: CAWSTPAGGYEKLFF. CDR3 DNA sequence: TGTGCCTGGAGTACCCCAGCAGGGGGTTATGAAAAACTGTTTTTT. V gene TRBV30 combines with J gene TRBJ1-4; 7 bases fit TRBD1. V dropped 2 bases and J dropped 6; count of bases not matched to a gene: 9. The CDR3 covers 15 residues. The germline V gene encodes CDR1 GTSNPN and CDR2 SVGIG (reference sequence).

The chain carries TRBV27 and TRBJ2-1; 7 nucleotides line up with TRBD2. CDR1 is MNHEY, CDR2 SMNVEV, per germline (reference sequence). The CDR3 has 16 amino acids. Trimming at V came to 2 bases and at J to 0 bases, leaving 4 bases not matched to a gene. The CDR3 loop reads CASSLGGGSSYNEQFF. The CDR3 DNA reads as TGTGCCAGCAGTTTAGGGGGGGGGAGCTCCTACAATGAGCAGTTCTTC.

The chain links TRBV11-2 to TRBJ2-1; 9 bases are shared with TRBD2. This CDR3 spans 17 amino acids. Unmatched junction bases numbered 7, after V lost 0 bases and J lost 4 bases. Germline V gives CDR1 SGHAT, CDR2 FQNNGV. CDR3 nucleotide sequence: TGTGCCAGCAGCTTAGATCCAGCGGGGGGTCTTTACAATGAGCAGTTCTTC. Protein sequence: CASSLDPAGGLYNEQFF. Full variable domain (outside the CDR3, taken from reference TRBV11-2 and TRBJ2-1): EAGVAQSPRYKIIEKRQSVAFWCNPISGHATLYWYQQILGQGPKLLIQFQNNGVVDDSQLPKDRFSAERLKGVDSTLKIQPAKLEDSAVYLCASSLDPAGGLYNEQFFGPGTRLTVL.

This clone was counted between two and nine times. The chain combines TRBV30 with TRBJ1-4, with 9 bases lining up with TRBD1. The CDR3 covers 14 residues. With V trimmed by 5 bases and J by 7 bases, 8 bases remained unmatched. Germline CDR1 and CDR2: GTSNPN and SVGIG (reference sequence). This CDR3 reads CAWAGGDRVEKLFF. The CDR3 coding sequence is TGTGCCTGGGCGGGAGGGGACAGGGTTGAAAAACTGTTTTTT.

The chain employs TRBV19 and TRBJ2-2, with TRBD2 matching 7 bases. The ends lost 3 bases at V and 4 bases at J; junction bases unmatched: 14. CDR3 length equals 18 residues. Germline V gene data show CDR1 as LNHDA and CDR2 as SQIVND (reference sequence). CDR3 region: CASSIGIAGERGTGELFF. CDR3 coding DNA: TGTGCCAGTAGTATCGGAATTGCGGGGGAGAGGGGCACCGGGGAGCTGTTTTTT.

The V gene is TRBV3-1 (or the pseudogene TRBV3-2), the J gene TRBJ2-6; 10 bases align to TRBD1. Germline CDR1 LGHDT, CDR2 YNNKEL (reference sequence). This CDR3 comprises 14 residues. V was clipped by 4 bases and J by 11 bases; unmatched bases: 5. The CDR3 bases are TGTGCCAGCAGCCCGGGACAGGGGTCCTACGTCCTGACTTTC. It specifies CASSPGQGSYVLTF.

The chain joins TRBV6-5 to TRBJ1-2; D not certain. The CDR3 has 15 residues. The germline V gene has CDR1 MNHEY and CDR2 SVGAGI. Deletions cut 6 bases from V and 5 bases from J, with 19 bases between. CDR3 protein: CASSQAIGREYGYTF. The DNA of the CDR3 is TGTGCCAGCAGCCAAGCTATAGGACGGGAGTATGGCTACACCTTC.

CDR3 bases: TGTGCCAGCAGCTTAGATGGCGGGGAGAACACTGAAGCTTTCTTT. Residues: CASSLDGGENTEAFF. The chain is built from TRBV7-9 and TRBJ1-1, with D hard to call. Trimming took 1 base from V and 1 from J, leaving 10 bases between them. From germline, CDR1 is SEHNR and CDR2 FQNEAQ (reference sequence). This CDR3 has 15 residues.

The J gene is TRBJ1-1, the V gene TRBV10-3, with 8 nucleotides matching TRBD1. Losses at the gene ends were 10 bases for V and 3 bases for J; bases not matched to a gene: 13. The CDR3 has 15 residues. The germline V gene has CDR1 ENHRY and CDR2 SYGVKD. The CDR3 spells CATRDRTPVHTEAFF. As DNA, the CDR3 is TGTGCCACCAGGGACAGGACGCCGGTCCACACTGAAGCTTTCTTT.

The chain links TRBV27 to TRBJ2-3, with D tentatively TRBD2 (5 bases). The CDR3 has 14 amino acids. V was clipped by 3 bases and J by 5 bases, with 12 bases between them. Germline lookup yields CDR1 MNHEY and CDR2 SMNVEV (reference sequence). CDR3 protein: CASSFGGDGDTQYF. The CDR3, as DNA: TGTGCCAGCAGTTTCGGAGGTGATGGAGATACGCAGTATTTT.

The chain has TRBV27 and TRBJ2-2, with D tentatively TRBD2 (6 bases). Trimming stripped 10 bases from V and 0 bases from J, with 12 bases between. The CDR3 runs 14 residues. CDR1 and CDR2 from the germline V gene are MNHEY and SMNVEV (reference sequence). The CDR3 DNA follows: TGTGCCACCCGACCGGGGGCGAACACCGGGGAGCTGTTTTTT. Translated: CATRPGANTGELFF.

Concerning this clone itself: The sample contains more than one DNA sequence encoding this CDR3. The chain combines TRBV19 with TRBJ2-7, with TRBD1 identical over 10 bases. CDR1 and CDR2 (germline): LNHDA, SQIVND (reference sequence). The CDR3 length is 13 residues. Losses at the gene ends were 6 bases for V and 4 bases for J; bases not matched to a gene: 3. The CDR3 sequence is CASSRDRGYEQYF. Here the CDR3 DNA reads TGTGCCAGTAGCAGGGACAGGGGTTACGAGCAGTACTTC.

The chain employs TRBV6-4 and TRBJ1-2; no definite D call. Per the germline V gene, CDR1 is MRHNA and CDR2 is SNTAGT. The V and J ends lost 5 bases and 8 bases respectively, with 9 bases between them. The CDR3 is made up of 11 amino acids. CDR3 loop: CASSRGMGYTF. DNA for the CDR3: TGTGCCAGCAGTCGGGGTATGGGCTACACCTTC.

CDR3 region: CASSQTRGGNTIYF. In DNA form, the CDR3 reads TGTGCCAGCAGTCAAACCAGGGGAGGAAACACCATATATTTT. J is TRBJ1-3 and V is TRBV7-2; perhaps TRBD1 as D (6 bases). V shed 6 bases and J shed 4 bases, with 13 bases lying between them. This CDR3 spans 14 amino acids. Germline V gene lookup returns CDR1 SGHTA and CDR2 FQGNSA.

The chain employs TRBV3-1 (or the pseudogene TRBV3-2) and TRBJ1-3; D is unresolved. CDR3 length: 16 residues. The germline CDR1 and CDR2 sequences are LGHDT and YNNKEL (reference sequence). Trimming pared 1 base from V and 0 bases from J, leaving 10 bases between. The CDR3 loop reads CASSQVLSRSGNTIYF. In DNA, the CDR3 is TGTGCCAGCAGCCAAGTACTTTCCCGCTCTGGAAACACCATATATTTT.

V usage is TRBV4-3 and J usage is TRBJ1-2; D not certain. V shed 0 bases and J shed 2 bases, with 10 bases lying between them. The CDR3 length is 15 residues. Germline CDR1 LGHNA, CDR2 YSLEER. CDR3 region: CASSQDPAGNYGYTF. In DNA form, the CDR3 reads TGCGCCAGCAGCCAAGATCCGGCAGGCAACTATGGCTACACCTTC.

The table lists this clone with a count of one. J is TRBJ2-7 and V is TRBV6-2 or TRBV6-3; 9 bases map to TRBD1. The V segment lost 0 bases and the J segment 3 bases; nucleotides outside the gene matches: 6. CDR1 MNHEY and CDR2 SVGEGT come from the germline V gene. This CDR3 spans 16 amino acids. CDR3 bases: TGTGCCAGCAGTTACTCCCCCGGGACAGGGATCTACGAGCAGTACTTC. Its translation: CASSYSPGTGIYEQYF.

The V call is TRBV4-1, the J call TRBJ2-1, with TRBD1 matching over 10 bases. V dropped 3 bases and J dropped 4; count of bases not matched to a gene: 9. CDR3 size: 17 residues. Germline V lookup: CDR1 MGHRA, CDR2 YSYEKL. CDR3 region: CASSHLGQGESYNEQFF. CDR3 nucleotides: TGCGCCAGCAGCCACCTAGGACAGGGGGAAAGTTACAATGAGCAGTTCTTC.

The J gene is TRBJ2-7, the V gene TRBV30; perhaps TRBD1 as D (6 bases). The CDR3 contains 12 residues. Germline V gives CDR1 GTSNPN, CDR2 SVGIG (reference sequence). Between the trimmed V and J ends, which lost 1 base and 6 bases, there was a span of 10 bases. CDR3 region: CAWSAGTIEQYF. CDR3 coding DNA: TGTGCCTGGAGTGCCGGGACAATCGAGCAGTACTTC.

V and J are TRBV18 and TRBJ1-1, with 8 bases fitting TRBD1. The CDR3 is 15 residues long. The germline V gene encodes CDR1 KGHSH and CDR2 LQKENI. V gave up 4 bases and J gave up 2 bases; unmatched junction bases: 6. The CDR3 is CASSQGQGTNTEAFF. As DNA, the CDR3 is TGTGCCAGCTCACAAGGACAGGGAACCAACACTGAAGCTTTCTTT.

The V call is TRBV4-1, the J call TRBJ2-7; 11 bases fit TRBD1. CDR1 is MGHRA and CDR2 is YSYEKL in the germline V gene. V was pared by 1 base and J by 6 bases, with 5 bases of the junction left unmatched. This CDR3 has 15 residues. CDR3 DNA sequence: TGCGCCAGCAGCCAAGTGCGGACAGGGGGCGCCGAGCAGTACTTC. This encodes CASSQVRTGGAEQYF.

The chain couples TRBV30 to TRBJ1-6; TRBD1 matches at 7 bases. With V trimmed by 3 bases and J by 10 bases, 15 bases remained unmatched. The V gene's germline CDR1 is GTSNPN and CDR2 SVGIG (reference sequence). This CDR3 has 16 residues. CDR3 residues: CAWRPHSGQRGSPLHF. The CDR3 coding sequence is TGTGCCTGGAGGCCACATTCGGGACAGCGTGGGTCACCCCTCCACTTT.

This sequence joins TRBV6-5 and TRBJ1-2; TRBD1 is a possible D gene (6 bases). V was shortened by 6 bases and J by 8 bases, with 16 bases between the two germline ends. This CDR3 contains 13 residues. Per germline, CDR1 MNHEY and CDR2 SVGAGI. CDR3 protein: CASSLEGEGGYTF. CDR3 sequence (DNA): TGTGCCAGCAGCCTCGAGGGGGAGGGCGGCTACACCTTC.

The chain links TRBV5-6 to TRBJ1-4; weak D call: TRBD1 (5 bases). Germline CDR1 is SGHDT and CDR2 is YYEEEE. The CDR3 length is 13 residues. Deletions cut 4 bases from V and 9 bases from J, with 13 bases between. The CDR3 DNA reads TGTGCCAGCAGCGACAGTGTAGGGAAAAAACTGTTTTTT. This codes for CASSDSVGKKLFF. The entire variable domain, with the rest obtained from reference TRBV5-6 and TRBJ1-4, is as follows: DAGVTQSPTHLIKTRGQQVTLRCSPKSGHDTVSWYQQALGQGPQFIFQYYEEEERQRGNFPDRFSGHQFPNYSSELNVNALLLGDSALYLCASSDSVGKKLFFGSGTQLSVL.